The text below deals with one T cell receptor beta chain. This record comes from a study of control samples from healthy donors and cancer patients. TCRdb's table, derived via immunoSEQ multiplex PCR, lists solely in-frame clones and lacks some. The sample shows approximately 20,000 clones, roughly 80% of them seen only once. The CDR3 covers 11 residues. Germline values: CDR1 LNHDA, CDR2 SQIVND (reference sequence). V gave up 5 bases and J gave up 7 bases, with 5 bases separating them. The receptor was isolated from a man between 60 and 70 years old with colorectal cancer. The specimen sequenced was PBMCs. This sequence joins TRBV19 and TRBJ1-4, with no clear D. The CDR3 DNA reads as TGTGCCAGTAGTGTCAGTGAAAAACTGTTTTTT. It translates to CASSVSEKLFF.